This TCR beta chain was sequenced during a study of T cell responses to AZD1222 COVID-19 vaccine (dated by TCRdb to the early 2020s). Study-level background: AZD1222 recipients whose second dose came at about 4 weeks and those whose second dose came at about 12 weeks were combined into one group, since spike-specific TCR depth and breadth did not differ between the two schedules. Trial participants were enrolled into age subgroups of 18-55, 56-69 and 70-plus years, which contained about 150, 28 and 57 TCR-sequenced participants, respectively. TCR sequencing was performed for 230 to 250 trial participants, of whom 207 were given two doses of AZD1222 and 26 were given two doses of MenACWY control vaccine.

Study-level results and caveats: Reportedly, close to half of the unique spike-specific TCRs recognized epitopes lying outside the regions that are mutated in the B.1.351 and B.1.1.7 variants. In the small 56-69-year group, the increase in depth fell short of significance, most likely because of low power. Participants were mostly white British, with more females than males. The authors suggested clonal diversity may have been underestimated. Because no samples from the day 14 peak response were available, repertoires could be characterized only after the peak T cell response. Conclusions about previously exposed vaccinees were limited because only a handful of AZD1222 recipients were SARS-CoV-2 seropositive at baseline. CD4 TCRs associated with the vaccine covered the entire spike protein, and the dominant responses were in regions 160-218 and 743-854. After two AZD1222 doses, spike-specific TCR breadth and depth were significantly higher than at day 0 and than in MenACWY recipients.

The CDR3 regions of human TCRbeta chains were analyzed by immunosequencing. The study's own analysis went as follows. Repertoire TCRs were matched against a reference library of SARS-CoV-2-specific TCRs generated with the MIRA antigen-specificity platform. Breadth was defined as the fraction of unique TCRs that were SARS-CoV-2-associated. Depth was defined as the fraction of total T cells that were SARS-CoV-2-associated. Using the MIRA data, every spike-specific TCR was mapped to the spike region that the TCR reacted to and assigned to either a CD4 or a CD8 class. Log10-transformed breadth and depth values were compared by one-way ANOVA with Sidak's multiple comparisons tests. TCRdb carries this immuneACCESS record with in-frame sequences only. Its versions omit some clonotypes, under half of them owing to an unresolved V gene in the studies checked, with the rest unexplained. D and trimming come from the DNA, and the V and J calls and clone size come from that table. The sample contains about 96,000 clones, roughly 88% of them found a single time. The leading ten clones occupy approximately 27% of the sample.

Comments on this clone: It lacks a known antigen. No much larger clone is present one base from it, and per-base qualities are unavailable.

The intended sense of this specimen's time point label: baseline before first vaccination. The vaccinee samples were drawn from two UK trials, COV001 and COV002, one of which was a single-blind randomized controlled phase 2/3 trial testing AZD1222 (ChAdOx1 nCoV-19) in healthy adults. Trial participant PBMC samples were collected at day 0 and day 28 after the second dose for TCRbeta chain sequencing. The TCR was taken from an adult in good health. The sequencing here drew on peripheral blood, taken on day 0 of AZD1222 vaccination.

The DNA sequence is TGTGCCAGCTCACCACCGGACCGGGACAGGCCGTTCTTC. The resulting protein is CASSPPDRDRPFF. The sequence joins TRBV18 to TRBJ2-1, with 8 bases in between that match TRBD1. The germline V end is reduced by 0 bases and the J end by 15 bases; junction bases left unmatched: 7. CDR3 length: 13 amino acids, cysteine to phenylalanine. The entry retains the CDR3 DNA only, 39 bases that are in frame from base 1. CDR1 and CDR2 are drawn from the germline V gene: KGHSH, LQKENI. The CDR3, completed at both ends by the reference TRBV18 and TRBJ2-1 genes, gives the full variable domain NAGVMQNPRHLVRRRGQEARLRCSPMKGHSHVYWYRQLPEEGLKFMVYLQKENIIDESGMPKERFSAEFPKEGPSILRIQQVVRGDSAAYFCASSPPDRDRPFFGPGTRLTVL.